A single sample is the source of the 5 T cell receptor beta chains below, sequenced in a study of blood T cell repertoires in COVID-19. The protocol was immunoSEQ multiplex PCR, while the TCRdb copy is restricted to in-frame clones and leaves out a portion. The sample includes tens of thousands of clones, approximately 86% of them seen just once. The sample consisted of peripheral blood. The receptor set was obtained from a human donor in a cohort sampled during active COVID-19.

This chain connects TRBV27 to TRBJ2-2; D is perhaps TRBD1 (5 bases). V was trimmed by 0 bases and J by 9 bases, leaving 17 bases between them. CDR1 is MNHEY, CDR2 SMNVEV, per germline (reference sequence). This CDR3 contains 16 residues. The CDR3 region has the DNA TGTGCCAGCAGTTTATCGATTGGGCAGGGTTACAGGGAGCTGTTTTTT. Translation gives CASSLSIGQGYRELFF.

This chain links TRBV7-2 with TRBJ2-7, with D tentatively TRBD1 (6 bases). V was clipped by 5 bases and J by 2 bases, with 13 bases between them. Germline V lookup: CDR1 SGHTA, CDR2 FQGNSA. The CDR3 has 14 amino acids. CDR3 region: CASSRGTGTYEQYF. The CDR3 DNA is TGTGCCAGCAGCAGGGGGACCGGGACCTACGAGCAGTACTTC.

This clone was seen once. CDR3 coding DNA: TGTGCCAGCAGTGGGGGGGACCCGCTAGAAAAACTGTTTTTT. Its translation: CASSGGDPLEKLFF. The chain uses TRBV2 and TRBJ1-4, with D possibly being TRBD1 (5 bases). Per germline, CDR1 SNHLY and CDR2 FYNNEI. This CDR3 is built from 14 residues. V lost 4 bases and J 8 bases, leaving 14 bases between the germline ends.

J is TRBJ2-1 and V is TRBV20-1, with 10 bases fitting TRBD2. J was trimmed by 7 bases and V by 3 bases; bases with no gene match: 9. The CDR3 covers 15 residues. Germline CDR1 reads DFQATT; CDR2 reads SNEGSKA (reference sequence). CDR3 protein: CSASGAGGWGNEQFF. CDR3 DNA sequence: TGCAGTGCTAGTGGAGCGGGAGGGTGGGGGAATGAGCAGTTCTTC.

This chain links TRBV6-4 with TRBJ1-6; TRBD1 agrees at 12 bases. CDR3 length: 14 residues. Germline V gene data show CDR1 as MRHNA and CDR2 as SNTAGT. J gave up 9 bases and V 6 bases, and 3 bases lay outside the gene matches. The CDR3 protein is CASRPGQGASPLHF. CDR3 coding DNA: TGTGCCAGCAGGCCGGGACAGGGGGCTTCACCCCTCCACTTT.